Below are 3 T cell receptor beta chains sequenced from a single sample in a study of response to subunit inactivated influenza vaccine. MiXCR, applied by TCRdb to the RT-PCR reads, yields one record per CDR3 protein. The sample contains hundreds of thousands of distinct CDR3 sequences, less than 20% of which appear only once. This specimen consisted of PBMCs from blood, obtained approximately 5 days after vaccination. The receptors come from a man aged 45-65 years who received an inactivated influenza vaccine.

This rearrangement joins TRBV27 to TRBJ2-6; 7 bases line up with TRBD2. The CDR3 spans 17 residues. Germline V CDR1 and CDR2: MNHEY, SMNVEV (reference sequence). V shed 0 bases, J shed 2 bases, and the junction held 4 bases outside the gene matches. DNA for the CDR3: TGTGCCAGCAGTTTATCGAGGGCGGGGGCTGGGGCCAACGTCCTGACTTTC. It specifies CASSLSRAGAGANVLTF.

The V and J genes are TRBV4-2 and TRBJ2-5; TRBD2 matches at 13 bases. Germline values: CDR1 LGHNA, CDR2 YNFKEQ. J gave up 5 bases and V 2 bases, and 14 bases lay outside the gene matches. The CDR3 is made up of 19 amino acids. DNA of the CDR3: TGTGCCAGCAGCCAAAGACTAGCGGGAGGTTTCGGAGTCGTGGAGACCCAGTACTTC. Encoded protein: CASSQRLAGGFGVVETQYF.

This clonotype showed up just a few times. This chain uses TRBV25-1 with TRBJ2-5; the D is unclear. This CDR3 has 14 residues. V was cut by 4 bases and J by 2 bases, with 11 bases left in between. Per the germline V gene, CDR1 is MGHDK and CDR2 is SYGVNS. This CDR3 is CASSVRHRQETQYF. CDR3 coding DNA: TGTGCCAGCAGTGTCAGACACCGACAAGAGACCCAGTACTTC.